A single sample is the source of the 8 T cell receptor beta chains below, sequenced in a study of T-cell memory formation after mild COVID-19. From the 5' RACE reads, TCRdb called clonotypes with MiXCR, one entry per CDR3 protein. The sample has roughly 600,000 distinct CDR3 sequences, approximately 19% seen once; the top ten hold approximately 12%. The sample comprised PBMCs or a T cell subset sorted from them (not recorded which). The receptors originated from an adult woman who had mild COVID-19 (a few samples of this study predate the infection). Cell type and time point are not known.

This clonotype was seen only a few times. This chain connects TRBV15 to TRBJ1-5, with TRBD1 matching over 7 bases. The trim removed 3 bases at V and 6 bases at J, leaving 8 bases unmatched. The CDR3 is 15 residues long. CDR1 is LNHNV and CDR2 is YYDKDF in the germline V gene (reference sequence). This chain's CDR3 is CATSRAGGSGQPQHF. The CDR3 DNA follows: TGTGCCACCAGCAGGGCAGGGGGGTCGGGTCAGCCCCAGCATTTT.

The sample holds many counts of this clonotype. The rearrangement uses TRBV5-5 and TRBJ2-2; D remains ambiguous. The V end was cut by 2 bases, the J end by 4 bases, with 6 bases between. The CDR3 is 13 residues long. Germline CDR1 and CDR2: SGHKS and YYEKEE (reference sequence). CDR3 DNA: TGTGCCAGCAGCTTCTCTATCACCGGGGAGCTGTTTTTT. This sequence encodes CASSFSITGELFF.

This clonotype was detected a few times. The CDR3 is CASSYGWDGANVLTF. The CDR3 DNA is TGTGCCAGCAGTTACGGCTGGGACGGGGCCAACGTCCTGACTTTC. The chain employs TRBV6-2 or TRBV6-3 and TRBJ2-6, with D tentatively TRBD1 or TRBD2 (5 bases each). Trimming stripped 2 bases from V and 4 bases from J, with 9 bases between. Per the germline V gene, CDR1 is MNHEY and CDR2 is SVGEGT. This CDR3 has 15 residues.

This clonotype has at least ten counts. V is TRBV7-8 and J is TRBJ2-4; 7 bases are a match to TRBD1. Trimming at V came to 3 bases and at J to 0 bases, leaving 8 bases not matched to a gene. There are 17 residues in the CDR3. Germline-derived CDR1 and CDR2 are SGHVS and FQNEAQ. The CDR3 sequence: CASSFDRVRLAKNIQYF. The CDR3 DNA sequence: TGTGCCAGCAGCTTCGACAGGGTCAGATTAGCCAAAAACATTCAGTACTTC.

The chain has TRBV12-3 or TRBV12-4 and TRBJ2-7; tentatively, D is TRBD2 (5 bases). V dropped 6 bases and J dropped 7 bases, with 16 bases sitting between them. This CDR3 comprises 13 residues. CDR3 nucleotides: TGTGCCAGCAGGAGAGGACTCCTTTATGAGCAGTACTTC. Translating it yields CASRRGLLYEQYF.

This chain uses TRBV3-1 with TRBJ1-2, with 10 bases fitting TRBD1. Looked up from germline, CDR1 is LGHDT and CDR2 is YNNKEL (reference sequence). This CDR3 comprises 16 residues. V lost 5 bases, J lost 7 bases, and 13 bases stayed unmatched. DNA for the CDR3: TGTGCCAGCAGCTCCGGACAGGGGGGCCGCGGGGTTGGCTACACCTTC. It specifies CASSSGQGGRGVGYTF.

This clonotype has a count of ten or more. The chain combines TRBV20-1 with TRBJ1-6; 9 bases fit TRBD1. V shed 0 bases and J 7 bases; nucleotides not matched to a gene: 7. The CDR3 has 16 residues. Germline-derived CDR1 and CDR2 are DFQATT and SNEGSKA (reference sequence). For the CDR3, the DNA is TGCAGTGCTAGAGATCCGTGGGACAGGGAAAATTCACCCCTCCACTTT. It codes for CSARDPWDRENSPLHF.

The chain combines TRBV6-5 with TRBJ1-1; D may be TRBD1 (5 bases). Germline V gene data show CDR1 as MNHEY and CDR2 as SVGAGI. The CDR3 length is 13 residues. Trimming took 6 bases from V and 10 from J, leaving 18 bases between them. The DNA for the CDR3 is TGTGCCAGCAGCCCCCCGAGGGGCGGAGGAGCTTTCTTT. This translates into CASSPPRGGGAFF.